One sample yielded the 24 T cell receptor beta chains listed below, sequenced in a study of blood T cells in healthy people across ages. Using a J-beta primer mix together with a sample-barcoded 5' primer, a second PCR was run for about 6 to 12 cycles. One entry per CDR3 protein results from TCRdb running MiXCR on the 5' RACE reads. The data show 600,000 to 800,000 distinct CDR3 sequences, around 52% seen once. Input material: blood. These receptor sequences come from a woman older than 75 in good health.

This clonotype occurred many times. The chain joins TRBV4-1 to TRBJ2-4, with a possible D match to TRBD1 (5 bases). This CDR3 has 16 residues. V lost 4 bases and J 2 bases, leaving 15 bases between the germline ends. Germline CDR1 and CDR2: MGHRA and YSYEKL. CDR3 bases: TGCGCCAGCAGCCCAGGGCTCCTCTCCTCCAAAAACATTCAGTACTTC. Amino acids: CASSPGLLSSKNIQYF.

This clonotype has at least ten counts. This chain connects TRBV29-1 to TRBJ2-1; TRBD2 matches at 10 bases. Trimming at V came to 7 bases and at J to 7 bases, leaving 13 bases not matched to a gene. This CDR3 has 15 amino acids. Germline loops: CDR1 SQVTM, CDR2 ANQGSEA. CDR3 sequence: CSGENLAGGGNEQFF. In nucleotides, the CDR3 is TGCAGCGGAGAAAATTTAGCGGGAGGCGGAAATGAGCAGTTCTTC.

This clonotype was counted once. It may be a read error: a sequence one base away is much more abundant. The chain couples TRBV2 to TRBJ2-3; D is uncertain. The CDR3 spans 14 residues. Germline V gene lookup returns CDR1 SNHLY and CDR2 FYNNEI. CDR3 amino acids: CASSGTWSTDMQYF. The CDR3, as DNA: TGTGCCAGCAGTGGTACCTGGAGCACAGATATGCAGTATTTT.

The chain links TRBV3-1 to TRBJ2-3; tentative D call: TRBD1 (6 bases). This CDR3 comprises 13 residues. Germline lookup yields CDR1 LGHDT and CDR2 YNNKEL (reference sequence). Trimming cost V 7 bases and J 8 bases, with 16 bases left between them. Here the CDR3 reads CASILQGGATQYF. In nucleotides, the CDR3 is TGTGCCAGCATACTACAGGGTGGGGCTACGCAGTATTTT.

A remark on this clonotype: Compared with germline, one end of the junction differs, possibly owing to a read error. Here the CDR3 reads CASSYGTSGGTDTRYF. DNA for the CDR3: TGTGCCAGCAGTTACGGGACTAGCGGGGGCACAGATACGCGGTATTTT. The genes are TRBV6-2 or TRBV6-3 and TRBJ2-3, with TRBD2 matching over 14 bases. The CDR3 is made up of 16 amino acids. Germline CDR1 reads MNHEY; CDR2 reads SVGEGT.

This chain joins TRBV20-1 and TRBJ2-1; 9 positions agree with TRBD1. CDR1 is DFQATT, CDR2 SNEGSKA, per germline (reference sequence). The CDR3 consists of 17 residues. Germline trimming cut 2 bases from V and 7 bases from J; bases unmatched to any gene: 15. The DNA for the CDR3 is TGCAGTGCTAGATCGCGGACAGGGGCATTAGAGAGAAATGAGCAGTTCTTC. This codes for CSARSRTGALERNEQFF.

Remarks on this clonotype: This may come from a read error, since a much larger clone is one base off. The chain has TRBV9 and TRBJ2-1; 11 bases agree with TRBD2. V gave up 5 bases and J gave up 9 bases; unmatched junction bases: 1. The CDR3 spans 12 residues. CDR1 is SGDLS, CDR2 YYNGEE, per germline. CDR3 in amino acids: CASSGTSGEQFF. The CDR3 DNA is TGTGCCAGCAGTGGGACTAGCGGTGAGCAGTTCTTC.

This clonotype occurred many times. The V call is TRBV20-1, the J call TRBJ2-1; D is perhaps TRBD1 (5 bases). Per the germline V gene, CDR1 is DFQATT and CDR2 is SNEGSKA (reference sequence). V lost 6 bases and J 2 bases, leaving 20 bases between the germline ends. This CDR3 is built from 16 residues. Written as DNA, the CDR3 is TGCAGTGCCACCGTGATTGAGACCAGGGCCTACAATGAGCAGTTCTTC. It yields the protein CSATVIETRAYNEQFF.

A remark on this clonotype: One base away lies a much larger clone, so this may be a sequencing read error. The J gene is TRBJ1-6, the V gene TRBV20-1, with D maybe TRBD1 (5 bases). Germline V gene data show CDR1 as DFQATT and CDR2 as SNEGSKA (reference sequence). The CDR3 is 13 residues long. The CDR3 sequence: CSTRDQGNSPLHF. CDR3 bases: TGCAGTACTAGAGATCAGGGAAATTCACCCCTCCACTTT.

The CDR3 DNA follows: TGCAGTGCCCGGCCCCCTAACTATGGCTACACCTTC. Its protein product is CSARPPNYGYTF. The chain is built from TRBV20-1 and TRBJ1-2; unclear D gene. The CDR3 has 12 amino acids. Germline V lookup: CDR1 DFQATT, CDR2 SNEGSKA (reference sequence). Trimming shortened V by 6 bases and J by 0 bases, and 8 bases separated the two germline ends.

This clonotype occurred many times. The chain recombines TRBV7-2 with TRBJ2-4; 11 nucleotides agree with TRBD2. J lost 6 bases, V lost 3 bases, and 1 base had no gene match. Germline V lookup: CDR1 SGHTA, CDR2 FQGNSA. The CDR3 runs to 14 residues. The CDR3 is CASSFLAGGNIQYF. CDR3 sequence (DNA): TGTGCCAGCAGCTTCCTAGCGGGGGGAAACATTCAGTACTTC. The variable domain in full, with the rest retrieved from reference TRBV7-2 and TRBJ2-4, is GAGVSQSPSNKVTEKGKDVELRCDPISGHTALYWYRQSLGQGLEFLIYFQGNSAPDKSGLPSDRFSAERTGGSVSTLTIQRTQQEDSAVYLCASSFLAGGNIQYFGAGTRLSVL.

This clonotype was recorded many times. This chain uses TRBV29-1 with TRBJ2-5; TRBD1 agrees at 7 bases. J gave up 0 bases and V 5 bases, and 9 bases lay outside the gene matches. The germline gives CDR1 SQVTM, CDR2 ANQGSEA. The CDR3 has 15 residues. The CDR3 nucleotides are TGCAGCGTTCAATTCCGGGACAGCTACCAAGAGACCCAGTACTTC. Protein: CSVQFRDSYQETQYF. Full variable domain (remainder filled in from reference TRBV29-1 and TRBJ2-5): SAVISQKPSRDICQRGTSLTIQCQVDSQVTMMFWYRQQPGQSLTLIATANQGSEATYESGFVIDKFPISRPNLTFSTLTVSNMSPEDSSIYLCSVQFRDSYQETQYFGPGTRLLVL.

V gene TRBV20-1 combines with J gene TRBJ2-6; TRBD1 agrees at 9 bases. CDR1 and CDR2 from the germline V gene are DFQATT and SNEGSKA (reference sequence). V trimming: 4 bases; J trimming: 4 bases; junction bases outside the gene matches: 8. This CDR3 has 16 amino acids. CDR3 loop: CSATRTGVSGANVLTF. The CDR3 DNA reads as TGCAGTGCTACCCGGACAGGGGTGTCCGGGGCCAACGTCCTGACTTTC.

As to this clonotype: A much larger clone lies one base from this, so it may be a read error. The V call is TRBV12-3 or TRBV12-4, the J call TRBJ2-3; D may be TRBD2 (5 bases). CDR3 length equals 14 residues. The germline V and J ends were trimmed by 1 base and 0 bases, with 5 bases remaining between them. The CDR3 is CASSLVASTDTQYF. For the CDR3, the DNA is TGTGCCAGCAGTTTAGTAGCGAGCACAGATACGCAGTATTTT.

This clonotype has at least ten counts. The J gene is TRBJ2-1, the V gene TRBV4-1; D is possibly TRBD2 (6 bases). From germline, CDR1 is MGHRA and CDR2 YSYEKL. Trimming removed 4 bases at V and 0 bases at J, with 22 bases between. The CDR3 covers 19 residues. The CDR3 DNA is TGCGCCAGCAGCCCCCGGGGTAGCGGCGATAGGGGCTCCTACAATGAGCAGTTCTTC. The encoded protein is CASSPRGSGDRGSYNEQFF.

The rearrangement links TRBV12-5 to TRBJ2-1; possible D gene TRBD1, 5 bases. V lost 3 bases, J lost 8 bases, and 8 bases lay in between. Germline lookup yields CDR1 LGHNT and CDR2 FRNRAP. The CDR3 covers 12 residues. CDR3 in amino acids: CASGLTGDEQFF. The CDR3 nucleotides read TGTGCTAGTGGTTTAACAGGCGATGAGCAGTTCTTC.

This clonotype appeared a few times. The genes are TRBV4-2 and TRBJ1-2; D is possibly TRBD1 (5 bases). CDR3 length: 15 amino acids. Trimming took off 0 bases at V and 3 bases at J, with 11 bases between the two ends. CDR1 and CDR2 from the germline V gene are LGHNA and YNFKEQ. This CDR3 reads CASSQDLDSYYGYTF. In DNA, the CDR3 is TGTGCCAGCAGCCAAGATCTTGACAGCTACTATGGCTACACCTTC.

The chain has TRBV29-1 and TRBJ2-5; the match to TRBD1 covers 11 bases. Germline V lookup: CDR1 SQVTM, CDR2 ANQGSEA. The V segment lost 5 bases and the J segment 0 bases; nucleotides outside the gene matches: 5. The CDR3 totals 15 residues. The CDR3 here is CSVSGTGGYQETQYF. The CDR3 DNA reads as TGCAGCGTTTCCGGGACAGGGGGTTACCAAGAGACCCAGTACTTC.

In its sample, this clonotype was seen many times. The genes are TRBV29-1 and TRBJ2-5, with D tentatively TRBD1 (10 bases). V lost 7 bases and J 5 bases, leaving 20 bases between the germline ends. This CDR3 spans 14 amino acids. Germline V CDR1 and CDR2: SQVTM, ANQGSEA. The CDR3, as DNA: TGCAGCGGCGGGAGGGACAGGGGAAGGGAGACCCAGTACTTC. Its protein is CSGGRDRGRETQYF.

Concerning this clonotype itself: This sequence may be a read error, since a much larger clone differs from it by one base. The rearrangement uses TRBV12-3 or TRBV12-4 and TRBJ2-7; 7 nucleotides match TRBD2. This CDR3 region has 15 residues. Trimming cost V 6 bases and J 3 bases; bases outside gene matches: 11. CDR3 bases: TGTGCCAGCAGCCTTGAGAGAGTAGCGGGCTACGAGCAGTACTTC. Protein sequence: CASSLERVAGYEQYF.

The chain has TRBV29-1 and TRBJ2-7; D possibly corresponds to TRBD2 (6 bases). This CDR3 has 15 amino acids. Between the trimmed V and J ends, which lost 4 bases and 3 bases, there was a span of 19 bases. CDR1 SQVTM and CDR2 ANQGSEA come from the germline V gene. The CDR3 DNA sequence: TGCAGCGTTGTCGGGGGAGACCTACCCCTCTACGAGCAGTACTTC. Translation gives CSVVGGDLPLYEQYF.

DNA of the CDR3: TGTGCCAGCAGTGAAGCCGGGGGAGGGCAAGAGACCCAGTACTTC. Protein sequence: CASSEAGGGQETQYF. The J gene is TRBJ2-7, the V gene TRBV6-1, with TRBD2 matching over 7 bases. The closer fit of TRBJ2-5 to the DNA end suggests the J call may be wrong. This CDR3 region has 15 residues. In germline, CDR1 is MNHNS, CDR2 SASEGT.

This clonotype has just a few counts. The rearrangement links TRBV9 to TRBJ2-1; TRBD1 is a possible D gene (7 bases). Trimming shortened V by 1 base and J by 4 bases, and 15 bases separated the two germline ends. The CDR3 consists of 16 residues. CDR1 and CDR2 (germline): SGDLS, YYNGEE. In DNA form, the CDR3 reads TGTGCCAGCAGCGTACGCGGGACAGAAAATTACAATGAGCAGTTCTTC. This codes for CASSVRGTENYNEQFF.

Only one count was recorded for this clonotype. This chain links TRBV15 with TRBJ2-7; 9 bases align to TRBD1. CDR3 length: 16 residues. Germline CDR1 LNHNV, CDR2 YYDKDF (reference sequence). The junction had 12 bases not matched to a gene; V was cut back by 3 bases and J by 6 bases. CDR3 amino acids: CATSRGLQGAKGEQYF. Written as DNA, the CDR3 is TGTGCCACCAGCAGGGGCTTACAGGGGGCTAAAGGCGAGCAGTACTTC.